This record covers a single TCR beta chain. Its antigen is as yet unknown. A read error may produce the germline difference seen at one junction end. PCR primers comprised 60 Vbeta and 13 Jbeta primers. Using immunoSEQ multiplex PCR, the repertoire was profiled, and TCRdb retains in-frame clones only, with some absent. The sample has about 130,000 clones, roughly 85% seen once. These data originate in a study of cytomegalovirus exposure and HLA in healthy donors. Study-wide results and caveats: Reportedly, cytomegalovirus status was diagnosed with high sensitivity and specificity. Looking again later, the authors saw that most CMV-associated TCR beta chains seemed HLA-restricted. Across all donors, roughly uniform sequencing depth was an assumption of the presence/absence analyses.

This clonotype was obtained from a man aged 35 to 55 in good health and CMV-seropositive. The sequencing sample was made of PBMCs.

DNA for the CDR3: TGTGTCAGCAGCTTCCCCGGGACAGGGGACAACTATGGCTACACCTTC. Amino acids: CVSSFPGTGDNYGYTF. The rearrangement links TRBV7-9 to TRBJ1-2; TRBD1 agrees at 10 bases. This CDR3 region has 16 residues. Germline-derived CDR1 and CDR2 are SEHNR and FQNEAQ (reference sequence). The variable domain in full, completed from reference TRBV7-9 and TRBJ1-2, reads DTGVSQNPRHKITKRGQNVTFRCDPISEHNRLYWYRQTLGQGPEFLTYFQNEAQLEKSRLLSDRFSAERPKGSFSTLEIQRTEQGDSAMYLCVSSFPGTGDNYGYTFGSGTRLTVV.